The rows below give T cell receptor beta chains drawn from one sample of a study of graft-versus-host responses after intestinal transplantation. The data were produced by immunoSEQ multiplex PCR, yet TCRdb's version contains in-frame clones alone and is incomplete. The data contain roughly 30,000 clones, about 86% of them singletons. Their antigen targets remain unknown. The sequences come from unstimulated CD8+ T cells sorted from spleen or lymph node cells, collected before intestinal transplant. These receptors all come from a human donor who received an intestinal transplant. Each CDR3 is given with its conserved first and last residue. Fields, in order: D gene, J gene, V gene, clone size, CDR3 DNA, CDR3 protein. D genes are given only for firm matches. Expanded clones get a size class; other rows say once, few or many, or leave the size out.

TRBD1 | TRBJ1-5 | TRBV27 | - | TGTGCCAGCAGTTGGGGGACCCCAGGGGGCGATCAGCCCCAGCATTTT | CASSWGTPGGDQPQHF
TRBD1 | TRBJ1-4 | TRBV19 | - | TGTGCCAGTAGTACTCCCCCGGGACAGGGAGTTTATGGTGGTGAAAAACTGTTTTTT | CASSTPPGQGVYGGEKLFF
- | TRBJ2-7 | TRBV28 | - | TGTGCCAGCAGACCCTTACCCACGGGTTACGAGCAGTACTTC | CASRPLPTGYEQYF
TRBD2 | TRBJ2-7 | TRBV2 | - | TGTGCCAGCAGTGGGGGCAGGGAGGGGTCCTACGAGCAGTACTTC | CASSGGREGSYEQYF
- | TRBJ2-1 | TRBV28 | once | TGTGCCAGCAGGCCAAACCGGGGAAATGAGCAGTTCTTC | CASRPNRGNEQFF
- | TRBJ1-1 | TRBV7-9 | - | TGTGCCAGCAGCTTGTACGGGAAGGACACTGAAGCTTTCTTT | CASSLYGKDTEAFF
TRBD1 | TRBJ1-4 | TRBV27 | - | TGTGCCAGCAGTTTTATGAGACAGGGTGGAAAACTGTTTTTT | CASSFMRQGGKLFF
- | TRBJ2-3 | TRBV5-6 | - | TGTGCCAGCAGCTTTTTCCAGGGCCAAATGGATACGCAGTATTTT | CASSFFQGQMDTQYF
- | TRBJ2-1 | TRBV28 | - | TGTGCCAGCAGCCCCTTGGGGGCTGGTAATGAGCAGTTCTTC | CASSPLGAGNEQFF
- | TRBJ2-7 | TRBV19 | - | TGTGCCAGTAGTAACCGGGACATAGCCTACGAGCAGTACTTC | CASSNRDIAYEQYF
- | TRBJ1-5 | TRBV28 | medium-sized | TGTGCCAGCAGCATACAGGGTCGGTCGGATCAGCCCCAGCATTTT | CASSIQGRSDQPQHF
TRBD2 | TRBJ2-1 | TRBV4-2 | - | TGTGCCAGCAGCCAGCAACTAGCGGGGGGGCGTAATGAGCAGTTCTTC | CASSQQLAGGRNEQFF
- | TRBJ1-6 | TRBV6-1 | - | TGTGCTACGAGGGACACCCGGGGTTCACCCCTCCACTTT | CATRDTRGSPLHF
TRBD1 | TRBJ2-7 | TRBV29-1 | - | TGCAGCGTTGTAGGGGGCACCTCCTACGAGCAGTACTTC | CSVVGGTSYEQYF
TRBD1 | TRBJ2-3 | TRBV4-1 | - | TGCGCCAGCAGCCCCCGTTTTGGACAGGGGGCTTTAGATACGCAGTATTTT | CASSPRFGQGALDTQYF
- | TRBJ2-1 | TRBV7-3 | - | TGTGCCAGCAGCCCGCTATTCGGCGGAGAGCAGTTCTTC | CASSPLFGGEQFF